This is a list of T cell receptor beta chains from one sample in a study of CXCR3-negative and CXCR3-positive naive CD8 T cells. Each CDR3 protein gets one entry in TCRdb, which reprocessed the 5' RACE reads and gives no DNA. The sample holds 150,000 to 160,000 distinct CDR3 sequences. Sequencing was carried out using naive CXCR3+ CD8+ T cells from blood. These receptors all come from a human donor in good health. Some clones in this sample may be carry-over from other donors' samples. Both conserved end residues are part of each CDR3.

J	V	CDR3
TRBJ2-7	TRBV29-1	CSVLGESYEQYF
TRBJ2-1	TRBV20-1	CSADPDRGYNEQFF
TRBJ1-5	TRBV5-5	CASSPETWGAQPQHF
TRBJ2-1	TRBV4-3	CASSPVSGEIFSYNEQFF
TRBJ1-2	TRBV28	CASSYYLTGTDGYTF
TRBJ2-7	TRBV7-9	CASSPDPLYEQYF
TRBJ2-7	TRBV29-1	CSVDLASIPYEQYF
TRBJ2-2	TRBV10-3	CAISSPGQGVGELFF
TRBJ2-4	TRBV4-3	CASSPGQGYIQYF
TRBJ1-2	TRBV9	CASSVALKGDPSYGYTF
TRBJ2-7	TRBV13	CASSRNSLSYEQYF
TRBJ1-5	TRBV4-2	CASSQARDSANQPQHF
TRBJ1-1	TRBV28	CASTRNTEAFF
TRBJ2-1	TRBV5-8	CASSTGTSYYNEQFF
TRBJ1-5	TRBV23-1	CASSSVDGFQPQHF
TRBJ2-1	TRBV20-1	CSARMGYNEQFF
TRBJ2-3	TRBV6-5	CASSSGGGADTQYF
TRBJ1-2	TRBV29-1	CSVEGMGPGDNYGYTF
TRBJ2-1	TRBV3-1	CASSQEGLAIYNEQFF
TRBJ2-7	TRBV21-1	CASSKHGLASGTSTKTSSYEQYF
TRBJ2-2	TRBV28	CASSLRGLNTGELFF
TRBJ2-1	TRBV7-9	CASSPKTDRVNEQFF
TRBJ2-7	TRBV5-1	CASRSDYEQYF
TRBJ2-3	TRBV4-1	CASSHPTPGLDTDTQYF
TRBJ1-1	TRBV7-3	CASSLTNRDSEAFF
TRBJ1-3	TRBV20-1	CSARDRTGESGNTIYF
TRBJ2-7	TRBV10-3	CAISARDLTYEQYF
TRBJ1-1	TRBV5-1	CASSPSPGMNTEAFF
TRBJ1-2	TRBV19	CASSNPRDGEADGYTF
TRBJ1-6	TRBV27	CASSFGTANSPLHF
TRBJ2-7	TRBV12-3/TRBV12-4	CASSLQGLGSYEQYF
TRBJ2-2	TRBV9	CASSVPAGGPATGELFF
TRBJ2-3	TRBV12-3/TRBV12-4	CASANPPGGAPDYTQYF
TRBJ2-7	TRBV7-6	CASSLDPGFQYF
TRBJ1-1	TRBV6-6	CASRDRNTEAFF
TRBJ1-1	TRBV7-9	CASRKIPGTGKTEAFF
TRBJ1-6	TRBV15	CATSRGGDYNSPLHF
TRBJ2-1	TRBV6-5	CASSYRGTGNEQFF
TRBJ2-7	TRBV5-5	CASSSWPSYEQYF
TRBJ2-2	TRBV5-5	CASSLWPGQGAELFF
TRBJ1-1	TRBV7-9	CASSLALGGAEAFF